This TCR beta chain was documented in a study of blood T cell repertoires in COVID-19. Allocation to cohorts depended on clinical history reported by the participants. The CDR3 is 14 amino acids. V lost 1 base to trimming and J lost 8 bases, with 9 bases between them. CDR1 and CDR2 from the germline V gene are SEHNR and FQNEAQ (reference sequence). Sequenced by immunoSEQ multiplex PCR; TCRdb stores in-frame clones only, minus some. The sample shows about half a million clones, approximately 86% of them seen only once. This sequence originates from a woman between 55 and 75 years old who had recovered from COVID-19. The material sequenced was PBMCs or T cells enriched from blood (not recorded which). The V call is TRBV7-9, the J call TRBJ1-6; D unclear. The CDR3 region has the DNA TGTGCCAGCAGCTTAGGGGCGGGTCATTCACCCCTCCACTTT. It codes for CASSLGAGHSPLHF.